These T cell receptor beta chains were read from a single sample in a study of blood T cell repertoires in COVID-19. Clones were read by immunoSEQ multiplex PCR, and TCRdb kept only the in-frame ones, dropping some. Among 150,000 or so clones listed, around 83% were seen once. Sequencing was carried out using peripheral blood. The receptors were gathered from a woman aged 50 to 60 with acute or convalescent COVID-19. Both conserved end residues are part of each CDR3. D genes are given only for firm matches. Size is stated for part of the rows, as once, few or many counts, or as a class when the clone is expanded.

TRBV7-2	TRBD1	18	TRBJ1-6	few	TGTGCCAGCAGCTTAGAGGGCAGGGGGCCGGTGTATAATTCACCCCTCCACTTT	CASSLEGRGPVYNSPLHF
TRBV11-2	.	15	TRBJ2-5	.	TGTGCCAGCAGCTGGACCCGGGGGAACCAAGAGACCCAGTACTTC	CASSWTRGNQETQYF
TRBV6-2/TRBV6-3	TRBD1	17	TRBJ2-3	.	TGTGCCAGCAGTTACTCCTTCCGGGTACAGGGGACAGATACGCAGTATTTT	CASSYSFRVQGTDTQYF
TRBV18	.	17	TRBJ2-1	.	TGTGCCAGCTCACCACCGATTGGGGAGAGACATAACAATGAGCAGTTCTTC	CASSPPIGERHNNEQFF
TRBV4-3	.	16	TRBJ1-6	.	TGCGCCAGCAGCCAAGCGCCGGGGGGTAATAATTCACCCCTCCACTTT	CASSQAPGGNNSPLHF
TRBV18	.	15	TRBJ1-6	.	TGTGCCAGCTCACCAGACGGAGGGGATAATTCACCCCTCCACTTT	CASSPDGGDNSPLHF
TRBV2	.	11	TRBJ2-1	.	TGTGCCAGCAGTCCTAGAGGAGAGCAGTTCTTC	CASSPRGEQFF
TRBV25-1	.	8	TRBJ2-6	.	TGTGCCGGGGCGGTCCTGACTTTC	CAGAVLTF
TRBV6-2/TRBV6-3	.	13	TRBJ2-7	.	TGTGCCAGCAGTGAGGACAGTACCTACGAGCAGTACTTC	CASSEDSTYEQYF
TRBV6-2/TRBV6-3	TRBD1	14	TRBJ2-7	.	TGTGCCAGCAGTTACAGACAGGGGGGCTACGAGCAGTACTTC	CASSYRQGGYEQYF
TRBV7-2	.	16	TRBJ1-4	.	TGTGCCAGCAGCCCAAAAACCGGCAGGGTCGGTGAAAAACTGTTTTTT	CASSPKTGRVGEKLFF
TRBV9	.	14	TRBJ1-1	.	TGTGCCAGCAGTAAGAGGGGGATGAACACTGAAGCTTTCTTT	CASSKRGMNTEAFF
TRBV10-3	TRBD1	15	TRBJ2-4	.	TGTGCCATCAGCCAGGGGGTGCTAGCCAAAAACATTCAGTACTTC	CAISQGVLAKNIQYF
TRBV6-5	.	14	TRBJ1-6	.	TGTGCCAGCAGTTCCCCAGGGGATAATTCACCCCTCCACTTT	CASSSPGDNSPLHF
TRBV7-9	TRBD1	16	TRBJ1-6	.	TGTGCCAGCAGTTCGAACAGACAGGGGCATAATTCACCCCTCCACTTT	CASSSNRQGHNSPLHF
TRBV14	.	16	TRBJ1-4	once	TGTGCCAGCAGCCAAGATACCCAGGCACCTAATGAAAAACTGTTTTTT	CASSQDTQAPNEKLFF
TRBV19	.	12	TRBJ1-5	.	TGTGCCAGTAGTCCCAATAATCAGCCCCAGCATTTT	CASSPNNQPQHF
TRBV15	.	12	TRBJ2-3	.	TGTGCCACCAGCAGAGCCATGGATACGCAGTATTTT	CATSRAMDTQYF